Shown below are 15 T cell receptor beta chains from a single sample sequenced in a study of blood T cell repertoires in COVID-19. The assay was immunoSEQ multiplex PCR, and TCRdb's table has in-frame clones only and misses some. The sample comprises around 67,000 clones, 70% to 90% of which are singletons, and approximately 20% rests with the top ten. The specimen was peripheral blood. These TCRs come from a woman older than 75 with acute or convalescent COVID-19.

V gene TRBV4-1 combines with J gene TRBJ2-3, with TRBD2 as a possible D gene (5 bases). The V gene lost 1 base and the J gene lost 4 bases, with 9 bases spanning the gap. The germline V gene has CDR1 MGHRA and CDR2 YSYEKL. The CDR3 extends over 14 amino acids. This CDR3 is CASSQVLVADTQYF. The CDR3 DNA sequence: TGCGCCAGCAGCCAAGTACTAGTTGCAGATACGCAGTATTTT.

The chain uses TRBV4-3 and TRBJ1-1; TRBD1 is a possible D gene (5 bases). The V gene lost 0 bases and the J gene lost 4 bases, with 9 bases spanning the gap. Germline V gene lookup returns CDR1 LGHNA and CDR2 YSLEER. The CDR3 loop spans 14 amino acids. The CDR3 sequence is CASSQDVRGTEAFF. The DNA for the CDR3 is TGCGCCAGCAGCCAAGATGTTAGGGGCACTGAAGCTTTCTTT.

For this clone: Within the sample, other DNA sequences also encode this same CDR3. The rearrangement uses TRBV5-1 and TRBJ1-5; D may be TRBD1 (5 bases). Germline V gene data show CDR1 as SGHRS and CDR2 as YFSETQ. The CDR3 is 13 amino acids. The V end lost 4 bases, the J end lost 5 bases, and 10 bases lay between the germline ends. CDR3 nucleotide sequence: TGCGCCAGCAGCCCAACGGGGGATCAGCCCCAGCATTTT. Encoded protein: CASSPTGDQPQHF.

The chain carries TRBV15 and TRBJ2-7; the match to TRBD1 covers 9 bases. This CDR3 region has 14 residues. J was trimmed by 5 bases and V by 0 bases; bases with no gene match: 2. Germline V gene sequence: CDR1 LNHNV, CDR2 YYDKDF (reference sequence). CDR3 sequence (DNA): TGTGCCACCAGCAGAGAGGGGGACAGGGACGAGCAGTACTTC. This gives the protein CATSREGDRDEQYF.

The rearrangement links TRBV27 to TRBJ1-1; tentatively, D is TRBD1 (6 bases). V was trimmed by 6 bases and J by 4 bases, leaving 18 bases between them. CDR3 length equals 15 residues. Germline CDR1 and CDR2: MNHEY and SMNVEV (reference sequence). In DNA, the CDR3 is TGTGCCAGCAGGTCCGGCAGGGGAACGTTCACTGAAGCTTTCTTT. Translating it yields CASRSGRGTFTEAFF.

V usage is TRBV6-5 and J usage is TRBJ1-1; 8 positions agree with TRBD1. In germline, CDR1 is MNHEY, CDR2 SVGAGI. This CDR3 region has 15 residues. The V and J ends lost 3 bases and 5 bases, in that order; junction bases with no gene match: 8. CDR3 protein: CASSYGQGRATEAFF. CDR3 nucleotides: TGTGCCAGCAGTTATGGACAGGGCCGGGCGACTGAAGCTTTCTTT.

The chain carries TRBV5-1 and TRBJ1-4; TRBD1 agrees at 7 bases. The CDR3 length is 14 residues. Germline CDR1 reads SGHRS; CDR2 reads YFSETQ. V was pared by 4 bases and J by 8 bases, with 8 bases of the junction left unmatched. The CDR3 spells CASSDDRVGEKLFF. The DNA of the CDR3 is TGCGCCAGCAGCGACGACAGGGTAGGCGAAAAACTGTTTTTT. The full variable domain, rest sourced from reference TRBV5-1 and TRBJ1-4, is KAGVTQTPRYLIKTRGQQVTLSCSPISGHRSVSWYQQTPGQGLQFLFEYFSETQRNKGNFPGRFSGRQFSNSRSEMNVSTLELGDSALYLCASSDDRVGEKLFFGSGTQLSVL.

The genes are TRBV3-1 (or the pseudogene TRBV3-2) and TRBJ2-2; 8 bases are shared with TRBD2. Trimming took 1 base from V and 4 from J; bases not matched to a gene: 5. Germline-derived CDR1 and CDR2 are LGHDT and YNNKEL (reference sequence). There are 16 residues in the CDR3. The CDR3 nucleotides read TGTGCCAGCAGCCAAGGATTAGCGGGGACCACCGGGGAGCTGTTTTTT. Its protein product is CASSQGLAGTTGELFF.

The J gene is TRBJ1-2, the V gene TRBV10-2, with 7 bases fitting TRBD1. There are 15 residues in the CDR3. Germline-derived CDR1 and CDR2 are WSHSY and SAAADI. Unmatched junction bases numbered 4, after V lost 2 bases and J lost 1 base. CDR3: CASSEIQGGNYGYTF. CDR3 DNA sequence: TGCGCCAGCAGTGAGATCCAGGGGGGTAACTATGGCTACACCTTC.

This chain connects TRBV19 to TRBJ1-4, with D possibly TRBD1 on 6 matching bases. Trimming cost V 6 bases and J 5 bases, with 16 bases left between them. Germline V lookup: CDR1 LNHDA, CDR2 SQIVND (reference sequence). This CDR3 spans 15 amino acids. Here the CDR3 DNA reads TGTGCCAGTAGGGACGGACAGACCCAAAATGAAAAACTGTTTTTT. Amino acids: CASRDGQTQNEKLFF.

The chain has TRBV3-1 (or the pseudogene TRBV3-2) and TRBJ2-6; D ambiguous. The CDR3 runs 13 residues. The germline V gene encodes CDR1 LGHDT and CDR2 YNNKEL (reference sequence). V was trimmed by 9 bases and J by 4 bases, leaving 10 bases between them. CDR3 DNA: TGTGCCAGTTACGGGTCCGGGGCCAACGTCCTGACTTTC. Translating it yields CASYGSGANVLTF.

The chain combines TRBV6-5 with TRBJ1-6, with TRBD1 identical over 8 bases. Losses at the gene ends were 6 bases for V and 10 bases for J; bases not matched to a gene: 8. This CDR3 region has 14 residues. Germline V gene data show CDR1 as MNHEY and CDR2 as SVGAGI. The CDR3 DNA follows: TGTGCCAGCAGCCCCAGGGGGCGAAAATCACCCCTCCACTTT. Translating it yields CASSPRGRKSPLHF.

V gene TRBV4-2 combines with J gene TRBJ2-7, with 12 bases lining up with TRBD2. Losses at the gene ends were 3 bases for V and 4 bases for J; bases not matched to a gene: 7. The V gene's germline CDR1 is LGHNA and CDR2 YNFKEQ. The CDR3 runs to 16 residues. This chain's CDR3 is CASSQDRTSGMYEQYF. The CDR3, as DNA: TGTGCCAGCAGCCAGGACCGGACTAGCGGGATGTACGAGCAGTACTTC.

This chain joins TRBV7-9 and TRBJ2-5, with D maybe TRBD1 (5 bases). This CDR3 is 15 amino acids long. The V and J ends lost 3 bases and 5 bases respectively, with 16 bases between them. CDR1 SEHNR and CDR2 FQNEAQ come from the germline V gene (reference sequence). The CDR3: CASSFLRGSSETQYF. For the CDR3, the DNA is TGTGCCAGCAGCTTCTTAAGGGGTTCATCGGAGACCCAGTACTTC.

The chain has TRBV25-1 and TRBJ1-2; D is perhaps TRBD1 (6 bases). The V gene lost 6 bases and the J gene lost 0 bases, with 17 bases spanning the gap. The CDR3 consists of 16 residues. The germline V gene encodes CDR1 MGHDK and CDR2 SYGVNS. The DNA of the CDR3 is TGTGCCAGCAGAATTCTGACAGGATCCGCTAACTATGGCTACACCTTC. Encoded protein: CASRILTGSANYGYTF.